This T cell receptor (beta chain) was sequenced during a study of cytomegalovirus exposure and HLA in healthy donors. Background on the study: There were approximately 400 genotyped donors. Of these, roughly 86% fell in the genetic ancestry cluster associated with self-reported Caucasian donors. Study-wide results and limits: Cytomegalovirus association was assigned to more than 150 TCR beta chains. Reportedly, diagnosis of cytomegalovirus status by the classifier showed high specificity and sensitivity.

Primers: 60 Vbeta forward and 13 Jbeta reverse. Clones were sequenced by immunoSEQ multiplex PCR, and TCRdb holds only the in-frame ones, with some missing. The sample lists 95,000 to 150,000 clones, 75% to 90% seen once, with 2.1% in the top ten. CDR1 and CDR2 (germline): SNHLY, FYNNEI. The CDR3 is made up of 20 amino acids. The V gene lost 8 bases and the J gene lost 4 bases, with 32 bases spanning the gap. This clone occurred once. Its antigen is undetermined. The TCR comes from a man aged 30-40 years in good health and CMV-seronegative. The genes are TRBV2 and TRBJ2-2; D might be TRBD1 (6 bases). The sequenced material came from PBMCs. CDR3 DNA: TGTGCCAGCCGCTTATACCAAGAATGCGTGTGGGGGCTTTGCACCGGGGAGCTGTTTTTT. This sequence encodes CASRLYQECVWGLCTGELFF.